This is a list of T cell receptor beta chains from one sample in a study of identical twins. From the 5' RACE reads, TCRdb called clonotypes with MiXCR, one entry per CDR3 protein. This sample has under 250,000 distinct CDR3 sequences; more than 6.5% occur once, and the top ten carry 1.5% to 2.5%. The same sample was also studied in work on yellow fever vaccine responses in identical twins.

The specimen sequenced was memory (CD45RO+) T cells sorted from blood. All receptors come from a woman younger than 30 in good health. CDR3s include the opening cysteine and the closing phenylalanine or tryptophan. D genes are given only for firm matches. The size entry is marked missing in some rows and otherwise reads once, few, many or a size class.

size: .
V: TRBV24-1
D: .
J: TRBJ2-2
DNA: TGTGCCACCAGAGAGGGGGGCACCGGGGAGCTGTTTTTT
CDR3: CATREGGTGELFF

size: few
V: TRBV20-1
D: .
J: TRBJ1-2
DNA: TGCAGTGCTAGAGAATCCCCGGGGCGACTATGGTATGGCTACACCTTC
CDR3: CSARESPGRLWYGYTF

size: many
V: TRBV10-3
D: TRBD2
J: TRBJ2-1
DNA: TGTGCCATCAGGGTTGGTAGCGGGGTCTATGAGCAGTTCTTC
CDR3: CAIRVGSGVYEQFF

size: .
V: TRBV7-9
D: TRBD1
J: TRBJ2-7
DNA: TGTGCCAGTACGGAAGGACAGGGGGCGTTGCAGTACTTC
CDR3: CASTEGQGALQYF

size: many
V: TRBV5-1
D: TRBD2
J: TRBJ2-3
DNA: TGCGCCAGCAGCACAGCGGGAGTAGATACGCAGTATTTT
CDR3: CASSTAGVDTQYF

size: many
V: TRBV7-2
D: .
J: TRBJ2-7
DNA: TGTGCCAGCGTTAACGTGGCTCGCGAGCAGTACTTC
CDR3: CASVNVAREQYF

size: many
V: TRBV29-1
D: .
J: TRBJ2-5
DNA: TGCAGCGTTGAAATGGGAACATCATCCGAGACCCAGTACTTC
CDR3: CSVEMGTSSETQYF

size: many
V: TRBV12-3/TRBV12-4
D: TRBD2
J: TRBJ2-5
DNA: TGTGCCAGCAGTCCTAGCGGGATTGAGACCCAGTACTTC
CDR3: CASSPSGIETQYF

size: many
V: TRBV4-3
D: TRBD2
J: TRBJ2-2
DNA: TGCGCCAGCAGCCGAGCCGGGACTAGAATTGTCGGGGAGCTGTTTTTT
CDR3: CASSRAGTRIVGELFF

size: .
V: TRBV6-5
D: TRBD1
J: TRBJ1-5
DNA: TGTGCCAGCAGTTACAAGACAGGGATCAATCAGCCCCAGCATTTT
CDR3: CASSYKTGINQPQHF

size: .
V: TRBV10-3
D: .
J: TRBJ2-3
DNA: TGTGCCATCAGAGGAAGTACAGATACGCAGTATTTT
CDR3: CAIRGSTDTQYF

size: .
V: TRBV10-2
D: TRBD2
J: TRBJ2-5
DNA: TGCGCCAGCAGTGATTTTCAGCGGGAGGCCAAAGAGACCCAGTACTTC
CDR3: CASSDFQREAKETQYF

size: .
V: TRBV11-1
D: TRBD1
J: TRBJ2-5
DNA: TGTGCCAGCAGCTTCGACAGGGTCCAAGAGACCCAGTACTTC
CDR3: CASSFDRVQETQYF

size: many
V: TRBV20-1
D: .
J: TRBJ1-5
DNA: TGCAGTGCAAGATCGTGGCAAAGCAATCAGCCCCAGCATTTT
CDR3: CSARSWQSNQPQHF

size: many
V: TRBV5-1
D: TRBD2
J: TRBJ2-1
DNA: TGCGCCAGCAGCTTGTTCAGCGGGGACAATGAGCAGTTCTTC
CDR3: CASSLFSGDNEQFF

size: .
V: TRBV20-1
D: TRBD2
J: TRBJ2-1
DNA: TGCAGTGCTAGAGGAGCGCGGGGGGGCCTCAATGAGCAGTTCTTC
CDR3: CSARGARGGLNEQFF

size: few
V: TRBV5-1
D: .
J: TRBJ1-6
DNA: TGCGCCAGCAGCCTCGGGTGGGACGGGAATTCACCCCTCCACTTT
CDR3: CASSLGWDGNSPLHF

size: .
V: TRBV10-3
D: .
J: TRBJ2-2
DNA: TGTGCCATCAGGGACGGATCGAACACCGGGGAGCTGTTTTTT
CDR3: CAIRDGSNTGELFF

size: few
V: TRBV9
D: TRBD2
J: TRBJ2-5
DNA: TGTGCCAGCAGCGCCCTAGCGGGGTTGCAAGAGACCCAGTACTTC
CDR3: CASSALAGLQETQYF

size: many
V: TRBV5-1
D: .
J: TRBJ1-2
DNA: TGCGCCAGCAGCCCGCACTACCATGGCTACACCTTC
CDR3: CASSPHYHGYTF

size: many
V: TRBV12-3/TRBV12-4
D: .
J: TRBJ1-1
DNA: TGTGCCAGCAGTTTATGGATTGAAGCTTTCTTT
CDR3: CASSLWIEAFF

size: many
V: TRBV7-2
D: .
J: TRBJ2-3
DNA: TGTGCCAGCAGCTTAGGCACAGGGAGGTCGGATACGCAGTATTTT
CDR3: CASSLGTGRSDTQYF

size: many
V: TRBV4-1
D: .
J: TRBJ2-1
DNA: TGCGCCAGCAGCCAAGTAGAAATACTAGCTAATGAGCAGTTCTTC
CDR3: CASSQVEILANEQFF

size: .
V: TRBV6-2/TRBV6-3
D: .
J: TRBJ1-1
DNA: TGTGCCAGCAGTTACAGGTCGATGAACACTGAAGCTTTCTTT
CDR3: CASSYRSMNTEAFF

size: many
V: TRBV5-1
D: .
J: TRBJ2-3
DNA: TGCGCCAGCAGCTGGGGACGGCTCGGCACAGATACGCAGTATTTT
CDR3: CASSWGRLGTDTQYF

size: .
V: TRBV20-1
D: TRBD1
J: TRBJ2-7
DNA: TGCAGTGCCCACTACGGGACAGGGGCAGTAGGGGAGCAGTACTTC
CDR3: CSAHYGTGAVGEQYF

size: few
V: TRBV5-1
D: .
J: TRBJ2-2
DNA: TGCGCCAGCAGCTTGAGCCAGGGGAACACCGGGGAGCTGTTTTTT
CDR3: CASSLSQGNTGELFF

size: many
V: TRBV6-1
D: TRBD2
J: TRBJ2-3
DNA: TGTGCCAGCAGCGAGACCATAGCGGGAGGGTCGTTAGATACGCAGTATTTT
CDR3: CASSETIAGGSLDTQYF

size: .
V: TRBV19
D: .
J: TRBJ2-1
DNA: TGTGCCAGTAGCTGGCTACACGAGCAGTTCTTC
CDR3: CASSWLHEQFF

size: many
V: TRBV29-1
D: TRBD2
J: TRBJ2-1
DNA: TGCAGCGTTGACTGGCTAGCGGGTTACAATGAGCAGTTCTTC
CDR3: CSVDWLAGYNEQFF

size: many
V: TRBV6-1
D: .
J: TRBJ1-3
DNA: TGTGCCAGCAGTGAAGAGGGGACATACGGAAACACCATATATTTT
CDR3: CASSEEGTYGNTIYF

size: many
V: TRBV29-1
D: TRBD2
J: TRBJ2-7
DNA: TGCAGCGTTGGGGGATTAGCGGGAGACCACCCCCTCTACGAGCAGTACTTC
CDR3: CSVGGLAGDHPLYEQYF

size: many
V: TRBV5-1
D: TRBD2
J: TRBJ2-1
DNA: TGCGCCAGCAGCTTGGATGGCGGGGGTGCCTACAATGAGCAGTTCTTC
CDR3: CASSLDGGGAYNEQFF

size: few
V: TRBV5-1
D: TRBD2
J: TRBJ2-5
DNA: TGCGCCAGCAGCTTGGAAGGACTAGCGGTTTCAGAGACCCAGTACTTC
CDR3: CASSLEGLAVSETQYF

size: many
V: TRBV18
D: TRBD1
J: TRBJ1-1
DNA: TGTGCCAGCTCACCTTGGGACAGGGGAAGGGACACTGAAGCTTTCTTT
CDR3: CASSPWDRGRDTEAFF

size: .
V: TRBV6-2/TRBV6-3
D: TRBD2
J: TRBJ2-1
DNA: TGTGCCAGCAGCCGCTTAGCGGGTAGCTCCTACAATGAGCAGTTCTTC
CDR3: CASSRLAGSSYNEQFF

size: .
V: TRBV5-1
D: .
J: TRBJ1-6
DNA: TGCGCCAGCAGTGATGAGGGTTGGGACGGCTTTAATTCACCCCTCCACTTT
CDR3: CASSDEGWDGFNSPLHF